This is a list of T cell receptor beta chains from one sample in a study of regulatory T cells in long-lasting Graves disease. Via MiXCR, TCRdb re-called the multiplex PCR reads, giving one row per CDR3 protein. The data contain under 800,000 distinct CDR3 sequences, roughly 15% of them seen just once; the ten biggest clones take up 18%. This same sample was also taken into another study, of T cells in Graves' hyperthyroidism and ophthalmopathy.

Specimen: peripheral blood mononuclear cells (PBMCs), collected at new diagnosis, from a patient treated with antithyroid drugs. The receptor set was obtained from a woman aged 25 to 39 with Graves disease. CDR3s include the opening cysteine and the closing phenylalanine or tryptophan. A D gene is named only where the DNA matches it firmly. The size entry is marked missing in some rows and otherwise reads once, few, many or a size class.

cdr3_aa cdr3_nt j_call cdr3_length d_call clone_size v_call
CASSQGMGGSTSEQYF TGTGCCAGCAGCCAAGGTATGGGCGGGAGTACGTCCGAGCAGTACTTC TRBJ2-7 16 TRBD2 few TRBV3-1
CASSVGGGPDQPQHF TGTGCCAGCAGCGTAGGGGGTGGGCCTGATCAGCCCCAGCATTTT TRBJ1-5 15 . . TRBV9
CASSDDRAGAFF TGTGCCAGCAGTGACGACAGGGCTGGGGCTTTCTTT TRBJ1-1 12 TRBD1 few TRBV2
CSATNNEQFF TGCAGCGCCACCAACAATGAGCAGTTCTTC TRBJ2-1 10 . . TRBV29-1
CASSLKGGGLAGGLEETQYF TGTGCCAGCAGCTTGAAAGGTGGGGGACTAGCGGGAGGATTGGAAGAGACCCAGTACTTC TRBJ2-5 20 TRBD2 . TRBV7-9
CAWSGARTGRTEAFF TGTGCCTGGAGTGGGGCAAGGACGGGTCGCACTGAAGCTTTCTTT TRBJ1-1 15 . . TRBV30
CASSQETTVLSYEQYF TGCGCCAGCAGCCAAGAGACCACAGTACTTTCCTACGAGCAGTACTTC TRBJ2-7 16 . . TRBV4-1
CASSVGSWTMETQYF TGTGCCAGCAGCGTAGGGTCCTGGACTATGGAGACCCAGTACTTC TRBJ2-5 15 . few TRBV9
CASRQGAKNEQYF TGCGCCAGCAGACAGGGGGCAAAGAACGAGCAGTACTTC TRBJ2-7 13 TRBD1 . TRBV10-2
CASSIGDEKLFF TGTGCCAGTAGTATTGGCGATGAAAAACTGTTTTTT TRBJ1-4 12 . few TRBV19